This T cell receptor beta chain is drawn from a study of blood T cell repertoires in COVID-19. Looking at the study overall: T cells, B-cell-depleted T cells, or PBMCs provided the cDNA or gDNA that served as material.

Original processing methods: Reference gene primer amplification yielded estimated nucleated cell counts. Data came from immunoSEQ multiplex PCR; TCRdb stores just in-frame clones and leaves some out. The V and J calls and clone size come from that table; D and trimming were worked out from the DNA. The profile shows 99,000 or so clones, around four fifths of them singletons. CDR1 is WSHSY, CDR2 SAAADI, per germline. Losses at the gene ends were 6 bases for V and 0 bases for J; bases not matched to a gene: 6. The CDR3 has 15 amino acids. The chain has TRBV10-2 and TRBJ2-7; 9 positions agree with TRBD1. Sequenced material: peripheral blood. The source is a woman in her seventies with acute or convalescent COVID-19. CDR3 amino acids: CASSPDRGLSYEQYF. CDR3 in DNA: TGCGCCAGCAGCCCGGACAGGGGCCTCTCCTACGAGCAGTACTTC.